The present T cell receptor (beta chain) was sequenced within a study of T cells in Graves' hyperthyroidism and ophthalmopathy (dated by TCRdb to the late 2010s). Regarding the research as a whole: Peripheral blood was sampled at the time of initial diagnosis, prior to any treatment. To identify distinguishing TCR V-J signatures, a discovery cohort of around 100 patients was used, comprising roughly 45 with Graves' ophthalmopathy and some 60 with stable Graves' hyperthyroidism. Prospective prediction of ophthalmopathy was tested in an independent validation cohort consisting of fewer than 20 hyperthyroidism patients and around 16 patients who later progressed to ophthalmopathy. The 75 to 100 discovery patients were randomly split 7:3 into training and test sets. Thyroid tissue and blood T-cell repertoires from several Graves' hyperthyroidism patients were also compared in the study. After sampling, hyperthyroidism patients received methimazole starting at 30 mg daily, and ophthalmopathy patients received high-dose intravenous methylprednisolone. The paper describes TCR Vbeta CDR3 sequencing of fewer than 150 peripheral blood samples, made up of fewer than 50 ophthalmopathy patients, approximately 73 hyperthyroidism patients and 17 progressor patients.

Overall study outcomes, separate from this receptor: Most expanded thyroid clonotypes (frequency above 0.001) were also detected in blood, a finding suggesting that blood repertoires may reflect thyroid immune responses. No statistical method was used to fix the sample size in advance, and group allocation was not hidden from the investigators. A model built on a 13 V-J signature distinguished ophthalmopathy from stable hyperthyroidism, reaching about 88% sensitivity and about 81% specificity in cross-validation and 80%/75% in testing. In validation, the model predicted progression to ophthalmopathy a median of about 6 months before onset, with around 70% sensitivity and 72.22% specificity.

This clonotype was found many times. The target of this receptor is not known. It has no much larger one-base neighbor in the sample; base qualities were not kept. The TCR beta CDR3 regions were amplified from RNA transcripts. The first round of RT-PCR for the TCR CDR3 was performed with the HTBI primer set and the Qiagen OneStep RT-PCR kit. Libraries were constructed in a second round of multiplex PCR, after which size selection and purification were performed. Paired-end sequencing of the libraries was performed with 100 bp reads on an Illumina HiSeq2000. Per the authors' processing: SOAPnuke was used to process the raw data, with reads discarded if the reads contained adapters or uncalled bases, had a mean Phred below 15, or lacked an exact constant-primer or identifier match. COPE v1.2.5 was used to merge the high-quality paired reads, and each unique nucleotide sequence was defined as a clonotype. MiTCR v1.1 was used to align clonotypes to the IMGT TRBV, TRBD and TRBJ reference segments. The analysis was restricted to V-J combinations with a frequency above 0.0001, which together covered 99% to 99.2% of the repertoires. A TCS score was defined as the ratio between F50 (clonal expansion) and ExV (chaos), using BLOSUM62-based TCRdist between CDR3 peptides within each V-J. Welch's t-statistics and random forest reduced around 550 V-J features to about 13, which were used in a naive Bayes classifier (R e1071). TCRdb reworked the public reads: Q25 trimming with fastp, MiXCR clone assembly, productive beta chains retained. Entries that share a CDR3 protein sequence are merged under the most common genes and DNA. The V and J calls, along with clone size, are taken from TCRdb and not from the paper's own processing. The sample table records around 340,000 distinct CDR3 sequences; about 20% of these occur just once. In total, the top ten clones hold about 53% of the sample.

A patient counted as having stable Graves' hyperthyroidism if no progression to ophthalmopathy occurred over 18 months of follow-up. The hyperthyroidism patients were between 18 and 65 years old and newly diagnosed, with a disease duration of less than 2 months. Any patient with an uncontrolled infection, another autoimmune disease, pregnancy or lactation was excluded. Clinical symptoms, serum thyroxine and TRAb, thyroid ultrasound, and orbital computed tomography formed the basis for the diagnoses. PBMCs were isolated from about 9.2 ml of fresh peripheral blood by Ficoll-Paque density gradient centrifugation. Trizol reagent was used to extract total RNA, and RNA quality was then checked on an Agilent 2100 Bioanalyzer. Sequenced material: blood. This receptor was identified in a woman between 45 and 65 years old with Graves' hyperthyroidism.

The CDR3 reads as follows: CASSPRASGGETQYF. The sequence in DNA is TGTGCCAGCAGTCCCAGAGCTAGCGGGGGAGAGACCCAGTACTTC. The rearranged segments are TRBV6-2 or TRBV6-3 and TRBJ2-5; TRBD2 lines up with 10 middle nucleotides. V is pruned by 5 bases and J by 4 bases, leaving 7 bases of the junction without a gene match. Per the germline V gene, MNHEY is the CDR1 and SVGEGT is the CDR2. There are 15 amino acids in the CDR3, from cysteine to phenylalanine inclusive. The retained sequence is limited to the CDR3, 45 bases, with the frame set at the first base.